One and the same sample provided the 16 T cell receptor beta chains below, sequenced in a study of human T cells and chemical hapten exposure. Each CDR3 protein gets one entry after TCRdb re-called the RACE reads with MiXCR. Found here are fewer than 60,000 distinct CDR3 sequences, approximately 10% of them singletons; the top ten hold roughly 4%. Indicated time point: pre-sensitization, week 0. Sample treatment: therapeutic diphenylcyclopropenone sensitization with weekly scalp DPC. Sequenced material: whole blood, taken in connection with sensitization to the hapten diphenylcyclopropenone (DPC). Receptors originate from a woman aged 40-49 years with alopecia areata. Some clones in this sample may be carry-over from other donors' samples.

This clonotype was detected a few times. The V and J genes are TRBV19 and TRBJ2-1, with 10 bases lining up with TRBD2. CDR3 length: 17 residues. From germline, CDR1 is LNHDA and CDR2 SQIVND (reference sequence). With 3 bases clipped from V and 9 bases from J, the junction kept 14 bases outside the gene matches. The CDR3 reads CASSIPGRLAGLGEQFF. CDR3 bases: TGTGCCAGTAGTATTCCAGGACGACTAGCGGGTTTAGGTGAGCAGTTCTTC.

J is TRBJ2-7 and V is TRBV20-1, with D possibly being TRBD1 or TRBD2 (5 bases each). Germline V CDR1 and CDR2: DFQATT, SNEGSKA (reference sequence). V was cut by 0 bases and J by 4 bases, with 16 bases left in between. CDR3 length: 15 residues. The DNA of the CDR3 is TGCAGTGCTAGAGATTCCGGGGCCCCCCATTACGAGCAGTACTTC. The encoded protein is CSARDSGAPHYEQYF.

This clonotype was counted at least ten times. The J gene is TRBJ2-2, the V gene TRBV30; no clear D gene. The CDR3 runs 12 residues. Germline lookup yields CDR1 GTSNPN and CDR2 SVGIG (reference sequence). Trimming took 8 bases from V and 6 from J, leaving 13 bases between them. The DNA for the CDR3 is TGTGCCCTATCACCTGGCCCCGGGGAGCTGTTTTTT. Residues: CALSPGPGELFF.

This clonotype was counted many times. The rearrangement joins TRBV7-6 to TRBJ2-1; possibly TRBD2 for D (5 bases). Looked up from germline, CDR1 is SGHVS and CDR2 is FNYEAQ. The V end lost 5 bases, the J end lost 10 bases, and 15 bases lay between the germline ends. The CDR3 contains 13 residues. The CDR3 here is CASSPLTRAEQFF. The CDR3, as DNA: TGTGCCAGCAGCCCTCTTACTAGGGCCGAGCAGTTCTTC.

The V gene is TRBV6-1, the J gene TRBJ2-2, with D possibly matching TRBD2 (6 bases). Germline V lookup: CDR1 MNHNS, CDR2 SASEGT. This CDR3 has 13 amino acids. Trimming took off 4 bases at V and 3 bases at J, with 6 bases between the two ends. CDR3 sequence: CASSAGDTGELFF. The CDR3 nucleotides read TGTGCCAGCAGTGCGGGGGACACCGGGGAGCTGTTTTTT.

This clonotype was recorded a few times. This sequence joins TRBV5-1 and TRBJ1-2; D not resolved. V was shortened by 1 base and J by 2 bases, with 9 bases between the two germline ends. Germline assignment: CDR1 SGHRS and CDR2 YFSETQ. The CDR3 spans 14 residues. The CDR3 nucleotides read TGCGCCAGCAGCTTGACTCCGGGGAACTATGGCTACACCTTC. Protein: CASSLTPGNYGYTF.

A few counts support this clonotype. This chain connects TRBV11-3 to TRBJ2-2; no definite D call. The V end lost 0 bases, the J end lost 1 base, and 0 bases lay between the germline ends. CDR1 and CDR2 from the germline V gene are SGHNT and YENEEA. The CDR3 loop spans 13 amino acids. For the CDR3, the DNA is TGTGCCAGCAGCTTAGAGAACACCGGGGAGCTGTTTTTT. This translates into CASSLENTGELFF.

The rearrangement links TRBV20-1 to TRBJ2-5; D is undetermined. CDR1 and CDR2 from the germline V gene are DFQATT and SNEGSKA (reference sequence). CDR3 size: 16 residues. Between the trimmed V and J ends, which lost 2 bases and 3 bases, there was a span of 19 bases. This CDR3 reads CSARPLPVAVKETQYF. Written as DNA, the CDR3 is TGCAGTGCTAGACCCCTGCCCGTGGCAGTGAAAGAGACCCAGTACTTC.

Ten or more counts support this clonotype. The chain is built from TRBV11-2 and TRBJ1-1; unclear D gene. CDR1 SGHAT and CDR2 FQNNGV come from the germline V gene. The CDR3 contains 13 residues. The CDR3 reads CASTWSTNTEAFF. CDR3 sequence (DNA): TGTGCTTCTACTTGGTCCACGAACACTGAAGCTTTCTTT. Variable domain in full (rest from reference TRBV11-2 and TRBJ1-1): EAGVAQSPRYKIIEKRQSVAFWCNPISGHATLYWYQQILGQGPKLLIQFQNNGVVDDSQLPKDRFSAERLKGVDSTLKIQPAKLEDSAVYLCASTWSTNTEAFFGQGTRLTVV.

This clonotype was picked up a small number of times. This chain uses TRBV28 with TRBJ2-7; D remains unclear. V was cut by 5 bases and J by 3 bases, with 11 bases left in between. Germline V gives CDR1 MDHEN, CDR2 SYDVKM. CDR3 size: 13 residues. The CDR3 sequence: CASSPPRNYEQYF. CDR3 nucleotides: TGTGCCAGCAGTCCCCCGAGGAACTACGAGCAGTACTTC.

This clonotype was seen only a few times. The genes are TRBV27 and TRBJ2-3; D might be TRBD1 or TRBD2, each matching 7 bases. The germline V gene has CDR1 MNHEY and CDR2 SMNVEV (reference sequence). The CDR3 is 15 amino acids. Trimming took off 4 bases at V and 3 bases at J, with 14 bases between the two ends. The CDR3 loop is CASSYRGGSTDTQYF. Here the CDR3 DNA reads TGTGCCAGCAGTTACAGGGGAGGGTCGACAGATACGCAGTATTTT.

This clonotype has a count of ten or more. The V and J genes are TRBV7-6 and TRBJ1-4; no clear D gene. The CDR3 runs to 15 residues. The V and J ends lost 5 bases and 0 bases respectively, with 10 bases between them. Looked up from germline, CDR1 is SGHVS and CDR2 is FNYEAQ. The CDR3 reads CASSRTEATNEKLFF. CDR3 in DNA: TGTGCCAGCAGCCGGACGGAGGCAACTAATGAAAAACTGTTTTTT. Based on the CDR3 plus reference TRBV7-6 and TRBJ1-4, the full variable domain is GAGVSQSPRYKVTKRGQDVALRCDPISGHVSLYWYRQALGQGPEFLTYFNYEAQQDKSGLPNDRFSAERPEGSISTLTIQRTEQRDSAMYRCASSRTEATNEKLFFGSGTQLSVL.

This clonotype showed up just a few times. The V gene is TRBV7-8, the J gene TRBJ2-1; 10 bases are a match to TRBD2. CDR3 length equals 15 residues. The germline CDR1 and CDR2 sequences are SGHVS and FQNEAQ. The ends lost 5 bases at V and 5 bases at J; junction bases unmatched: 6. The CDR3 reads CASSPLAGNNNEQFF. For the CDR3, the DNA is TGTGCCAGCAGCCCACTAGCGGGAAACAACAATGAGCAGTTCTTC.

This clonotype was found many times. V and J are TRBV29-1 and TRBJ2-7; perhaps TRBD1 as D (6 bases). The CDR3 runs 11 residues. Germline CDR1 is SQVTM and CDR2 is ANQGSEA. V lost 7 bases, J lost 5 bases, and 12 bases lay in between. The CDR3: CSEKTGNEQYF. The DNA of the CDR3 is TGCAGCGAGAAGACAGGCAACGAGCAGTACTTC.

The CDR3 DNA reads TGTGCCAGCAGCTTCGAACAGGTTCTAGCCAAAAACATTCAGTACTTC. Protein sequence: CASSFEQVLAKNIQYF. This chain links TRBV7-6 with TRBJ2-4; possible D gene TRBD1, 5 bases. V gave up 3 bases and J gave up 0 bases, with 12 bases separating them. The CDR3 extends over 16 amino acids. Germline V lookup: CDR1 SGHVS, CDR2 FNYEAQ.

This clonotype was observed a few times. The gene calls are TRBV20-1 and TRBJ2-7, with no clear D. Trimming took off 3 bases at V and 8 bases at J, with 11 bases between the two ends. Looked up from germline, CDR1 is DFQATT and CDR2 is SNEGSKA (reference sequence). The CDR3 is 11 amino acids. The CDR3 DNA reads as TGCAGTGCTAGTAGTGGATTACAGCAGTACTTC. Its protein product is CSASSGLQQYF.